This T cell receptor (beta chain) was sequenced in a study of T cell changes during pregnancy in multiple sclerosis. This CDR3 has 13 residues. Germline V gene sequence: CDR1 SGHRS, CDR2 YFSETQ. Profiled with immunoSEQ multiplex PCR; TCRdb holds only in-frame clones, not every one. The sample has about 17,000 clones; approximately 85% are singletons. This receptor was obtained from a female donor in good health, enrolled as a control in a pregnancy study. Sample: CD8+ T cells from peripheral blood mononuclear cells, taken after pregnancy. This chain joins TRBV5-1 and TRBJ2-5, with 8 bases lining up with TRBD1. The end of the DNA aligns better with TRBJ2-7, so the J call may be wrong. The CDR3: CASGQGLTYEQYF. CDR3 coding DNA: TGCGCCAGCGGACAGGGATTAACCTACGAGCAGTACTTC.